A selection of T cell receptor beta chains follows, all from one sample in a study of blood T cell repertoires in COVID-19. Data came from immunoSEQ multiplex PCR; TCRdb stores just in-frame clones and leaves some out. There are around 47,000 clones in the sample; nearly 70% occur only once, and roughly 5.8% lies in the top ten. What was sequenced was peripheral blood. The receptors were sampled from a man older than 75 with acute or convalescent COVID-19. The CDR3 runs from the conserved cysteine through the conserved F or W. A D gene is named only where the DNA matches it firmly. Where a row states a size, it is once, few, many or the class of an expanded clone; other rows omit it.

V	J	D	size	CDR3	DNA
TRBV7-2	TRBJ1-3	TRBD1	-	CASSQEQGATSGNTIYF	TGTGCCAGCAGCCAAGAACAGGGGGCGACCTCTGGAAACACCATATATTTT
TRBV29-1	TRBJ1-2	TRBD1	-	CSVEGTAGGSGYTF	TGCAGCGTTGAAGGAACGGCAGGGGGCAGTGGCTACACCTTC
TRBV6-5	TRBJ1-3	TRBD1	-	CASSPRQGVNTIYF	TGTGCCAGCAGTCCGAGACAGGGAGTAAACACCATATATTTT
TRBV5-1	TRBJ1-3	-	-	CASSDTQGNTIYF	TGCGCCAGCAGCGATACCCAGGGGAACACCATATATTTT
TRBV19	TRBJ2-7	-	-	CASSIIVTSTYEQYF	TGTGCCAGTAGTATAATCGTTACTTCTACCTACGAGCAGTACTTC
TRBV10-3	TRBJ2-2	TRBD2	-	CAIALAGENTGELFF	TGTGCCATCGCACTAGCGGGGGAGAACACCGGGGAGCTGTTTTTT
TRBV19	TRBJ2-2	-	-	CASSTSEFTGELFF	TGTGCCAGTAGTACGTCTGAGTTCACCGGGGAGCTGTTTTTT
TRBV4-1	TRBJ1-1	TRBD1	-	CASSPSDRTNTEAFF	TGCGCCAGCAGCCCGTCGGACAGGACGAACACTGAAGCTTTCTTT
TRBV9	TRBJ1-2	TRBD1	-	CASSVGTGVGYTF	TGTGCCAGCAGCGTCGGGACAGGGGTTGGCTACACCTTC
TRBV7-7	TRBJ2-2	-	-	CASSPDREVGELFF	TGTGCCAGCAGCCCAGACAGGGAGGTCGGGGAGCTGTTTTTT
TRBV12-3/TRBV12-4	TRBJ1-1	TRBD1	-	CASSARQGAGAFF	TGTGCCAGCAGTGCCCGACAGGGGGCAGGAGCTTTCTTT
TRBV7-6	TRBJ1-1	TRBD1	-	CASSPSGGLNTEAFF	TGTGCCAGCAGCCCCTCAGGGGGTTTGAACACTGAAGCTTTCTTT
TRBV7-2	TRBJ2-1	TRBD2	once	CASSSRTSGTSGNEQFF	TGTGCCAGCAGCTCCCGGACTAGCGGGACCTCGGGCAATGAGCAGTTCTTC
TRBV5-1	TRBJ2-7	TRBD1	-	CASSPSTGGRTYEQYF	TGCGCCAGCAGCCCGTCGACAGGGGGCAGGACCTACGAGCAGTACTTC
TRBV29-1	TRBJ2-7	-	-	CSVEDSGESHEQYF	TGCAGCGTTGAAGATAGCGGAGAGAGCCACGAGCAGTACTTC
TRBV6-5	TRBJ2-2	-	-	CASTISRTGELFF	TGTGCCAGCACTATTTCTCGGACCGGGGAGCTGTTTTTT
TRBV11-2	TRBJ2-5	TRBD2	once	CASRMGSGKKQETQYF	TGTGCCAGCCGGATGGGTAGCGGGAAAAAGCAAGAGACCCAGTACTTC
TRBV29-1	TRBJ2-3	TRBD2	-	CSVILAGGADTQYF	TGCAGCGTGATACTAGCGGGAGGTGCGGATACGCAGTATTTT
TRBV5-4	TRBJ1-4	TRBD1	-	CASSTRTRGRDEKLFF	TGTGCCAGCAGCACGAGAACTAGGGGGCGCGATGAAAAACTGTTTTTT
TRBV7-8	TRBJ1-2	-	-	CASSLSRGNNYGYTF	TGTGCCAGCAGCTTGAGCAGGGGAAATAACTATGGCTACACCTTC
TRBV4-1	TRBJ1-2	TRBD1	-	CASSQSQGANYGYTF	TGCGCCAGCAGCCAATCTCAGGGGGCGAACTATGGCTACACCTTC
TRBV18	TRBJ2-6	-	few	CASSPVTGSFGANVLTF	TGTGCCAGCTCACCCGTCACAGGGAGCTTTGGGGCCAACGTCCTGACTTTC
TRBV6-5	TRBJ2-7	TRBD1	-	CASSSGTGIWEQYF	TGTGCCAGCAGTTCCGGGACAGGGATCTGGGAGCAGTACTTC
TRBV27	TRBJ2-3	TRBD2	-	CASSWTRPTDTQYF	TGTGCCAGCAGTTGGACTAGACCGACAGATACGCAGTATTTT
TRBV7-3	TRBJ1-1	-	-	CASSSQEDTEAFF	TGTGCCAGCAGCTCCCAGGAGGACACTGAAGCTTTCTTT
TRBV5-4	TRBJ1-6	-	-	CASSAQGFNNSPLHF	TGTGCCAGCAGCGCACAGGGTTTCAACAATTCACCCCTCCACTTT
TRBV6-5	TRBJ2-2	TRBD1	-	CAGGTGVTGELFF	TGTGCCGGCGGGACAGGGGTTACCGGGGAGCTGTTTTTT
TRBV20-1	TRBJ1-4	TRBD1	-	CSASSWTGTEKLFF	TGCAGTGCTAGTAGCTGGACAGGGACTGAAAAACTGTTTTTT
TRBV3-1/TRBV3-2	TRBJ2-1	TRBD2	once	CASSRRGLAGPYNEQFF	TGTGCCAGCAGCCGCCGAGGGCTAGCGGGACCCTACAATGAGCAGTTCTTC
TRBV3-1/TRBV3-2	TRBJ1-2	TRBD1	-	CASSQMGTGGGYTF	TGTGCCAGCAGCCAAATGGGTACAGGGGGTGGCTACACCTTC
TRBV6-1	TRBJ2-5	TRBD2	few	CASSETQGGETQYF	TGTGCCAGCAGTGAAACCCAGGGAGGGGAGACCCAGTACTTC
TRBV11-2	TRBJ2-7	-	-	CASSLGGKGVSYEQYF	TGTGCCAGCAGCTTAGGAGGTAAAGGGGTGTCCTACGAGCAGTACTTC
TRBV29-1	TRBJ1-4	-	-	CSVEGGEEKLFF	TGCAGCGTTGAGGGGGGAGAGGAAAAACTGTTTTTT
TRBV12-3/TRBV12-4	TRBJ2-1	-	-	CASSLGQNNEQFF	TGTGCCAGCAGTTTAGGGCAGAACAATGAGCAGTTCTTC
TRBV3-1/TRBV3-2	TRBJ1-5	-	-	CASSQGLGVYQPQHF	TGTGCCAGCAGCCAAGGTTTAGGAGTTTATCAGCCCCAGCATTTT
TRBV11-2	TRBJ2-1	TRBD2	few	CASSRGRTGGNEQFF	TGTGCCAGCAGCCGCGGGAGGACCGGGGGCAATGAGCAGTTCTTC
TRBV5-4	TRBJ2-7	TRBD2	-	CASSPERTSGYEQYF	TGTGCCAGCAGCCCTGAACGGACTAGCGGTTACGAGCAGTACTTC
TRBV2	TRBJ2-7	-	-	CASTYRREGFDEQYF	TGTGCCAGCACCTACCGGCGAGAGGGTTTCGACGAGCAGTACTTC
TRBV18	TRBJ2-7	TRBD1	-	CASSPPGTGGLGSYEQYF	TGTGCCAGCTCACCCCCCGGGACAGGGGGCTTAGGGTCCTACGAGCAGTACTTC
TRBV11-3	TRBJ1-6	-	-	CASSSHFTGGSYNSPLHF	TGTGCCAGCAGCTCCCATTTCACGGGGGGGTCCTATAATTCACCCCTCCACTTT
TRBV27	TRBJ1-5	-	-	CASSSRGGLTVGNQPQHF	TGTGCCAGCAGTTCCCGGGGAGGGTTGACAGTAGGGAATCAGCCCCAGCATTTT
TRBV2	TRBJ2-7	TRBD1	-	CASRDMGQTGEQYF	TGTGCCAGCAGGGATATGGGACAGACGGGCGAGCAGTACTTC
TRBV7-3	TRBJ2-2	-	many	CASSLNPGDLAGELFF	TGTGCCAGCAGCTTAAACCCAGGGGATTTGGCCGGGGAGCTGTTTTTT
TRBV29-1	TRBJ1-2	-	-	CSAGQTSYGYTF	TGCAGCGCTGGACAAACCTCCTATGGCTACACCTTC
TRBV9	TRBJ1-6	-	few	CASSDRGLSPLHF	TGTGCCAGCAGCGACCGGGGTCTTTCACCCCTCCACTTT